This TCR beta chain came from a study of cytomegalovirus exposure and HLA in healthy donors. Findings and limits, study-wide: Diagnosis of cytomegalovirus status made by the classifier reportedly showed high specificity and sensitivity. CMV antigen specificity of a few CMV-associated chains was confirmed in vitro.

Details on this clone: Its antigen is still unknown.

Assay used: immunoSEQ multiplex PCR; TCRdb lists only in-frame clones, some missing. The table includes over 120,000 clones, approximately 86% detected once. V was pared by 5 bases and J by 1 base, with 17 bases between. Germline V gives CDR1 SGHAT, CDR2 FQNNGV. The CDR3 contains 16 residues. This chain uses TRBV11-2 with TRBJ1-1; D perhaps matches TRBD1 (5 bases). Sequenced material: PBMCs. The TCR comes from a man aged 18 to 30 in good health and CMV-seropositive. The CDR3 nucleotides read TGTGCCAGCAGCGCCCAGGGAAAATCTTCGAACACTGAAGCTTTCTTT. It yields the protein CASSAQGKSSNTEAFF.